The 8 T cell receptor beta chains below were found in one sample sequenced in a study of CD8+ T cells in alopecia areata (dated by TCRdb to 2016 to 2019). The treatment or condition label for this specimen denotes: oral pan-JAK inhibitor, 5-10 mg twice daily. Library creation used the immunoSEQ multiplex PCR assay. RNA was extracted from all samples and reverse transcribed into cDNA as template for TCR sequencing. This immuneACCESS table, as held by TCRdb, lists in-frame sequences with V and J called but not all clones. Of the missing ones, under half trace to an unresolved V gene in checked studies; the others have no known cause. The sample table records hundreds of thousands of clones; just over 65% of these occur just once. Around 1.3% of the sample is taken by the ten largest. The sequencing used CD4+ T cells sorted from blood, collected around week 46, from a patient treated with tofacitinib. Receptors were obtained from a human donor with alopecia areata.

V usage is TRBV9 and J usage is TRBJ2-1, with 9 nucleotides matching TRBD2. CDR3 length equals 15 residues. Germline V gives CDR1 SGDLS, CDR2 YYNGEE. V lost 3 bases, J lost 9 bases, and 10 bases stayed unmatched. CDR3 sequence reads: CASSERGGVGAEQFF. DNA for the CDR3: TGTGCCAGCAGCGAACGCGGGGGGGTAGGGGCTGAGCAGTTCTTC.

This clone was picked up one time. The chain's CDR3 is CASIGRTGFGYTF. The CDR3 DNA reads TGTGCCAGCATCGGACGGACAGGGTTCGGCTACACCTTC. V usage is TRBV2 and J usage is TRBJ1-2; TRBD1 matches at 8 bases. V lost 7 bases, J lost 8 bases, and 9 bases stayed unmatched. From germline, CDR1 is SNHLY and CDR2 FYNNEI. The CDR3 contains 13 residues.

This clone turned up a few times. This chain links TRBV4-3 with TRBJ1-1; 8 bases agree with TRBD1. J gave up 1 base and V 0 bases, and 1 base lay outside the gene matches. CDR3 size: 15 residues. CDR1 is LGHNA and CDR2 is YSLEER in the germline V gene. This chain's CDR3 is CASSQDQGANTEAFF. The CDR3 DNA follows: TGCGCCAGCAGCCAAGATCAGGGGGCGAACACTGAAGCTTTCTTT.

The genes are TRBV29-1 and TRBJ1-1; no reliable D call. CDR1 and CDR2 from the germline V gene are SQVTM and ANQGSEA. Between the trimmed V and J ends, which lost 4 bases and 10 bases, there was a span of 13 bases. The CDR3 loop spans 11 amino acids. CDR3 region: CSVVTVLSAFF. The CDR3, as DNA: TGCAGCGTTGTTACGGTCCTCTCAGCTTTCTTT.

The rearrangement joins TRBV4-3 to TRBJ1-2; D may be TRBD1 (5 bases). V lost 0 bases and J lost 2, with 10 bases in between. There are 15 residues in the CDR3. Germline values: CDR1 LGHNA, CDR2 YSLEER. CDR3 residues: CASSQDNRGNYGYTF. The CDR3 nucleotides are TGCGCCAGCAGCCAAGATAATAGGGGAAACTATGGCTACACCTTC.

The rearrangement uses TRBV7-3 and TRBJ2-2; perhaps TRBD2 as D (6 bases). This CDR3 contains 13 residues. Trimming cost V 5 bases and J 6 bases, with 10 bases left between them. Germline values: CDR1 SGHTA, CDR2 FQGTGA. The CDR3 nucleotides read TGTGCCAGCAGCCGCCCGGGGGCCGGGGAGCTGTTTTTT. Translating gives CASSRPGAGELFF.

J is TRBJ2-2 and V is TRBV19, with TRBD2 identical over 11 bases. The CDR3 spans 15 residues. The V and J ends lost 6 bases and 0 bases, in that order; junction bases with no gene match: 0. Looked up from germline, CDR1 is LNHDA and CDR2 is SQIVND (reference sequence). The CDR3 spells CASRLAGANTGELFF. The CDR3 region has the DNA TGTGCCAGTAGACTAGCGGGGGCGAACACCGGGGAGCTGTTTTTT.

This clone was counted only a few times. The chain carries TRBV29-1 and TRBJ1-1; tentatively, D is TRBD1 (6 bases). Trimming removed 4 bases from V and 8 bases from J, with 17 bases in between. The germline V gene has CDR1 SQVTM and CDR2 ANQGSEA. The CDR3 extends over 13 amino acids. The CDR3 reads CSVGVIRGTEAFF. Written as DNA, the CDR3 is TGCAGCGTTGGGGTTATCAGGGGCACCGAAGCTTTCTTT. Looking up the rest from reference TRBV29-1 and TRBJ1-1 gives the full variable domain: SAVISQKPSRDICQRGTSLTIQCQVDSQVTMMFWYRQQPGQSLTLIATANQGSEATYESGFVIDKFPISRPNLTFSTLTVSNMSPEDSSIYLCSVGVIRGTEAFFGQGTRLTVV.